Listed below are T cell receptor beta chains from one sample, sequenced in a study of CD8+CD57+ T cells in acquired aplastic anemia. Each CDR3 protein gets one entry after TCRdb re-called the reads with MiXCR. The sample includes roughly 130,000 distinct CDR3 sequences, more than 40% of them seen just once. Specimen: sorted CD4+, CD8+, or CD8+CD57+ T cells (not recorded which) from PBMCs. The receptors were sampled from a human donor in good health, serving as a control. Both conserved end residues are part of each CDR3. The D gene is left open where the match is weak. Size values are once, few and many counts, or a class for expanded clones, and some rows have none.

CDR3 DNA: TGTGCCAGCAGGGGTAGTCGTTCCGGGGAGCTGTTTTTT
CDR3 protein: CASRGSRSGELFF
J gene: TRBJ2-2
D gene: -
V gene: TRBV12-3/TRBV12-4
clone size: many

CDR3 DNA: TGCGCCAGCAGCGCAACAGGACAGGGACGGAACACTGAAGCTTTCTTT
CDR3 protein: CASSATGQGRNTEAFF
J gene: TRBJ1-1
D gene: TRBD1
V gene: TRBV5-1
clone size: many

CDR3 DNA: TGTGCCACCAGTGATCCCACGGGACATGGGAATTCACCCCTCCACTTT
CDR3 protein: CATSDPTGHGNSPLHF
J gene: TRBJ1-6
D gene: -
V gene: TRBV24-1
clone size: -

CDR3 DNA: TGTGCCAGCAGTGTCGTGGCAGATACGCAGTATTTT
CDR3 protein: CASSVVADTQYF
J gene: TRBJ2-3
D gene: -
V gene: TRBV2
clone size: -

CDR3 DNA: TGTGCCAGCTCACCAAGTACAGGCATGGACGAGCAGTACTTC
CDR3 protein: CASSPSTGMDEQYF
J gene: TRBJ2-7
D gene: -
V gene: TRBV18
clone size: many

CDR3 DNA: TGTGCCAGCAGCGTGACGGCAACTAATGAAAAACTGTTTTTT
CDR3 protein: CASSVTATNEKLFF
J gene: TRBJ1-4
D gene: -
V gene: TRBV9
clone size: many

CDR3 DNA: TGCGCCAGCACCTCGGGGGGCCCGGACGGTAACTATGGCTACACCTTC
CDR3 protein: CASTSGGPDGNYGYTF
J gene: TRBJ1-2
D gene: -
V gene: TRBV5-1
clone size: -

CDR3 DNA: TGTGCCAGCAGCGCCCGACTAGCGGGGGTCACAGATACGCAGTATTTT
CDR3 protein: CASSARLAGVTDTQYF
J gene: TRBJ2-3
D gene: TRBD2
V gene: TRBV11-2
clone size: many

CDR3 DNA: TGTGCCAGCAGCCAGCCGACAGTCCAAGAGACCCAGTACTTC
CDR3 protein: CASSQPTVQETQYF
J gene: TRBJ2-5
D gene: -
V gene: TRBV4-2
clone size: many

CDR3 DNA: TGTGCCAGTAGTATAATGAGGGCTGGAAACACCATATATTTT
CDR3 protein: CASSIMRAGNTIYF
J gene: TRBJ1-3
D gene: -
V gene: TRBV19
clone size: few

CDR3 DNA: TGTGCCAGCAACCCCGTTACCCCGAACACCGGGGAGCTGTTTTTT
CDR3 protein: CASNPVTPNTGELFF
J gene: TRBJ2-2
D gene: -
V gene: TRBV2
clone size: few

CDR3 DNA: TGTGCCAGCAGCTTAGGGCAGCGGTATGGCTACACCTTC
CDR3 protein: CASSLGQRYGYTF
J gene: TRBJ1-2
D gene: -
V gene: TRBV7-2
clone size: many

CDR3 DNA: TGCAGTGCTAAGCCGTCTAGCGGGGGAACTAGCACAGATACGCAGTATTTT
CDR3 protein: CSAKPSSGGTSTDTQYF
J gene: TRBJ2-3
D gene: TRBD2
V gene: TRBV20-1
clone size: -

CDR3 DNA: TGTGCCAGCAGTTTTGGGGACTACCTAGTGAATGGGCAGTTCTTC
CDR3 protein: CASSFGDYLVNGQFF
J gene: TRBJ2-1
D gene: TRBD2
V gene: TRBV25-1
clone size: -

CDR3 DNA: TGTGCCATCAGGGGCCCCGGGGAGCTGTTTTTT
CDR3 protein: CAIRGPGELFF
J gene: TRBJ2-2
D gene: -
V gene: TRBV10-3
clone size: many

CDR3 DNA: TGTGCCAGCAGTTACGCTTGGAGGGCCACTGCGCAGCCCCAGCATTTT
CDR3 protein: CASSYAWRATAQPQHF
J gene: TRBJ1-5
D gene: -
V gene: TRBV6-2/TRBV6-3
clone size: many

CDR3 DNA: TGCAGTGCTCGAGGGACAGGGAGCACTGAAGCTTTCTTT
CDR3 protein: CSARGTGSTEAFF
J gene: TRBJ1-1
D gene: TRBD1
V gene: TRBV20-1
clone size: -

CDR3 DNA: TGTGCCACCAGCCAACCTGGAGGATACGAGCAGTACTTC
CDR3 protein: CATSQPGGYEQYF
J gene: TRBJ2-7
D gene: -
V gene: TRBV24-1
clone size: few

CDR3 DNA: TGTGCCACCAGTAACCTGGGAGGGGGCTATAGCAATCAGCCCCAGCATTTT
CDR3 protein: CATSNLGGGYSNQPQHF
J gene: TRBJ1-5
D gene: TRBD1
V gene: TRBV15
clone size: -

CDR3 DNA: TGTGCCAGCGTAGACAGGCAAGAGACCCAGTACTTC
CDR3 protein: CASVDRQETQYF
J gene: TRBJ2-5
D gene: -
V gene: TRBV25-1
clone size: -

CDR3 DNA: TGTGCCACCAGCAGTTGGGAGACCCAGTACTTC
CDR3 protein: CATSSWETQYF
J gene: TRBJ2-5
D gene: -
V gene: TRBV15
clone size: many

CDR3 DNA: TGTGCCAGCATTCTTAGCGGGGGGCCCGTTGAGACCCAGTACTTC
CDR3 protein: CASILSGGPVETQYF
J gene: TRBJ2-5
D gene: TRBD2
V gene: TRBV7-2
clone size: many

CDR3 DNA: TGTGCCAGCAGTTACTCGGGGAGTGGATACTCTGGAAACACCATATATTTT
CDR3 protein: CASSYSGSGYSGNTIYF
J gene: TRBJ1-3
D gene: -
V gene: TRBV6-2/TRBV6-3
clone size: many

CDR3 DNA: -
CDR3 protein: CASSHIRDSEPGSCFF
J gene: TRBJ2-2
D gene: -
V gene: TRBV3-1
clone size: -

CDR3 DNA: TGTGCCAGCAGTTTAACTAGCGGGGGGGACCTCCTCTACTTC
CDR3 protein: CASSLTSGGDLLYF
J gene: TRBJ2-4
D gene: TRBD2
V gene: TRBV12-3/TRBV12-4
clone size: many

CDR3 DNA: TGTGCCACCAGTGTTCGGAGTGAGCAGTTCTTC
CDR3 protein: CATSVRSEQFF
J gene: TRBJ2-1
D gene: -
V gene: TRBV24-1
clone size: -

CDR3 DNA: TGCAGTGCTACCCCAGGTCTCTCCTACGAGCAGTACTTC
CDR3 protein: CSATPGLSYEQYF
J gene: TRBJ2-7
D gene: -
V gene: TRBV20-1
clone size: -

CDR3 DNA: TGTGCCAGCAGCTTGAACCGGGGGGACACCGGGGAGCAGTACTTC
CDR3 protein: CASSLNRGDTGEQYF
J gene: TRBJ2-7
D gene: -
V gene: TRBV7-2
clone size: -

CDR3 DNA: TGTGCCAGCAGTGAATTAAGAGGGTCGGGGGAGCTGTTTTTT
CDR3 protein: CASSELRGSGELFF
J gene: TRBJ2-2
D gene: -
V gene: TRBV2
clone size: many

CDR3 DNA: TGCAGTGCTAGAGGGGCGGGGGACTATGGCTACACCTTC
CDR3 protein: CSARGAGDYGYTF
J gene: TRBJ1-2
D gene: -
V gene: TRBV20-1
clone size: -

CDR3 DNA: TGTGCCAGCAGCGGGACGACAGGGTCCTATGGCTACACCTTC
CDR3 protein: CASSGTTGSYGYTF
J gene: TRBJ1-2
D gene: TRBD1
V gene: TRBV9
clone size: -

CDR3 DNA: TGTGCCAGCAGCTTAGATCTTCCGATGGGGCCCAAAAATTACGAGCAGTACTTC
CDR3 protein: CASSLDLPMGPKNYEQYF
J gene: TRBJ2-7
D gene: -
V gene: TRBV11-2
clone size: -

CDR3 DNA: TGTGCCAGCAGCTTAAACGGCGGGGCAGATACGCAGTATTTT
CDR3 protein: CASSLNGGADTQYF
J gene: TRBJ2-3
D gene: -
V gene: TRBV7-7
clone size: many

CDR3 DNA: TGTGCCAGCAGTTCGCCCCAAAAGGCTACAATCGGGGAGCTGTTTTTT
CDR3 protein: CASSSPQKATIGELFF
J gene: TRBJ2-2
D gene: -
V gene: TRBV27
clone size: few

CDR3 DNA: TGTACCAGCAGCTCGCCTGGGACAGGTAGAAACACCATATATTTT
CDR3 protein: CTSSSPGTGRNTIYF
J gene: TRBJ1-3
D gene: TRBD1
V gene: TRBV7-3
clone size: many

CDR3 DNA: TGCAGCGCACAGACTAGCGGGAGCCAGACCCAGTACTTC
CDR3 protein: CSAQTSGSQTQYF
J gene: TRBJ2-5
D gene: TRBD2
V gene: TRBV29-1
clone size: -

CDR3 DNA: TGTGCCAGCAGCTTGGTGGGCAGTTACACAGATACGCAGTATTTT
CDR3 protein: CASSLVGSYTDTQYF
J gene: TRBJ2-3
D gene: -
V gene: TRBV5-4
clone size: many

CDR3 DNA: TGTGCCAGCTCACCTCAGGAGGCTAACTATGGCTACACCTTC
CDR3 protein: CASSPQEANYGYTF
J gene: TRBJ1-2
D gene: -
V gene: TRBV18
clone size: many

CDR3 DNA: TGCGCCAGCAGCCCCCACAGGGTCTTGGGTGAGCAGTACTTC
CDR3 protein: CASSPHRVLGEQYF
J gene: TRBJ2-7
D gene: -
V gene: TRBV4-3
clone size: -

CDR3 DNA: TGTACCAGCAGCCCACCCTTGCAGGGGGCAGACTATGGCTACACCTTC
CDR3 protein: CTSSPPLQGADYGYTF
J gene: TRBJ1-2
D gene: TRBD1
V gene: TRBV4-2
clone size: -

CDR3 DNA: TGTGCCAGCAGTTATGGGACGTTGGAATCCTCCTATAATTCACCCCTCCACTTT
CDR3 protein: CASSYGTLESSYNSPLHF
J gene: TRBJ1-6
D gene: -
V gene: TRBV6-2/TRBV6-3
clone size: many

CDR3 DNA: TGCGCCAGCAGCCAAGGGTCCATGGCGGGTAATCGAGATTCACCCCTCCACTTT
CDR3 protein: CASSQGSMAGNRDSPLHF
J gene: TRBJ1-6
D gene: -
V gene: TRBV4-3
clone size: many

CDR3 DNA: TGTGCCACCAGTGATTTGAGCCGGGACACGGCAGATGAAGGACCCCTCCACTTT
CDR3 protein: CATSDLSRDTADEGPLHF
J gene: TRBJ1-6
D gene: -
V gene: TRBV24-1
clone size: -

CDR3 DNA: TGTGCCAGCAGCTTAGAGGGCTATGGCTACACCTTC
CDR3 protein: CASSLEGYGYTF
J gene: TRBJ1-2
D gene: -
V gene: TRBV7-9
clone size: -

CDR3 DNA: TGCAGTGCTACACTCGAGAGGTTGGGCTACACCTTC
CDR3 protein: CSATLERLGYTF
J gene: TRBJ1-2
D gene: -
V gene: TRBV20-1
clone size: many

CDR3 DNA: TGCGCCAGCAGTGAGTCGACTGTCTATGGCTACACCTTC
CDR3 protein: CASSESTVYGYTF
J gene: TRBJ1-2
D gene: -
V gene: TRBV10-2
clone size: -

CDR3 DNA: TGTGCCAGCAGTGCTTCGGGCCAGAACTATGGCTACACCTTC
CDR3 protein: CASSASGQNYGYTF
J gene: TRBJ1-2
D gene: -
V gene: TRBV2
clone size: -

CDR3 DNA: TGCGCCAGCAGGGACTCCTACGAGCAGTACTTC
CDR3 protein: CASRDSYEQYF
J gene: TRBJ2-7
D gene: -
V gene: TRBV10-2
clone size: many

CDR3 DNA: TGTGCCAGCAGCCAAGATGTCGGCACGGGGCCACAATCTAGCACAGATACGCAGTATTTT
CDR3 protein: CASSQDVGTGPQSSTDTQYF
J gene: TRBJ2-3
D gene: -
V gene: TRBV4-2
clone size: many

CDR3 DNA: TGCAGTGCTAGAAGGGCCGTGGGGGGCAATCAGCCCCAGCATTTT
CDR3 protein: CSARRAVGGNQPQHF
J gene: TRBJ1-5
D gene: -
V gene: TRBV20-1
clone size: many

CDR3 DNA: TGTGCCAGCAGCCTCTCCAACCAGGGCCAGCAGGACTTC
CDR3 protein: CASSLSNQGQQDF
J gene: TRBJ2-7
D gene: -
V gene: TRBV3-1
clone size: many

CDR3 DNA: TGCGCCAGCAGCTTGCGGGGCAGGGACGAGCAGTACTTC
CDR3 protein: CASSLRGRDEQYF
J gene: TRBJ2-7
D gene: -
V gene: TRBV5-1
clone size: -

CDR3 DNA: TGTGCCAGCAGCCAGGGACTAGCGGGGGGCCGGGCAGATACGCAGTATTTT
CDR3 protein: CASSQGLAGGRADTQYF
J gene: TRBJ2-3
D gene: TRBD2
V gene: TRBV7-8
clone size: -